This T cell receptor beta chain derives from a study of early T cells in non-severe SARS-CoV-2 infection. Overall study context: Chains stayed unpaired after sequencing of bulk RNA from unsorted whole blood. The study's findings and limits: Matching with VDJdb favored anti-spike CD8 responses (missing private and CD4 specificities).

About this clonotype: Its cognate antigen is unknown.

Between the trimmed V and J ends, which lost 8 bases and 0 bases, there was a span of 5 bases. This CDR3 is built from 11 residues. The germline gives CDR1 MNHEY, CDR2 SVGEGT. Each cDNA molecule carried a unique molecular identifier. TCRdb re-called the 5' RACE reads through MiXCR, storing one row per CDR3 protein. This table has roughly 57,000 distinct CDR3 sequences, 10% to 15% appearing once. The clonotype comes from an adult who was a healthcare worker with PCR-confirmed SARS-CoV-2 infection or an uninfected control (not recorded which). This sequence joins TRBV6-2 or TRBV6-3 and TRBJ2-7; D perhaps matches TRBD1 (5 bases). The source material was whole blood, sampled at baseline. The CDR3 DNA reads as TGTGCCAGCGGGGCCTCCTACGAGCAGTACTTC. Translated: CASGASYEQYF.